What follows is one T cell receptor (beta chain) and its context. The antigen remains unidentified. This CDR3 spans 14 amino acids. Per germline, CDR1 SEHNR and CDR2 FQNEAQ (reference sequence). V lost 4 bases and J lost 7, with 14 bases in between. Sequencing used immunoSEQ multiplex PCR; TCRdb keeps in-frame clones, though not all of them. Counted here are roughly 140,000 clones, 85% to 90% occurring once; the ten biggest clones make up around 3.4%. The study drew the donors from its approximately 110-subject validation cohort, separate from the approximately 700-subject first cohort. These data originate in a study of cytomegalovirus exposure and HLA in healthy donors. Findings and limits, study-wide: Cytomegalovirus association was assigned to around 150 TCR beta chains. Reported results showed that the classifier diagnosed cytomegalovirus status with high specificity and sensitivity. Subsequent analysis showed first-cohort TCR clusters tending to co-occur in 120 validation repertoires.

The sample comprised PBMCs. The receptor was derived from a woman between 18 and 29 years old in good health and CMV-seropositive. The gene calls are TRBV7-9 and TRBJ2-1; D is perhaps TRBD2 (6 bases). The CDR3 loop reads CASSSGGPLNEQFF. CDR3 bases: TGTGCCAGCAGCTCCGGAGGGCCCCTAAATGAGCAGTTCTTC.